This TCR beta chain was captured by sequencing in a study of shared clonotypes between healthy human individuals. Study-wide points: In the sorted subsets, rarefaction showed sequencing was incomplete despite large depth.

Comments on this clone: Antigen unknown.

The protocol was immunoSEQ multiplex PCR, while the TCRdb copy is restricted to in-frame clones and leaves out a portion. The table has about 2.4 million clones, more than 80% seen once. CDR3 size: 19 residues. CDR1 and CDR2 (germline): SGHAT, FQNNGV. V was pared by 6 bases and J by 5 bases, with 17 bases of the junction left unmatched. Sequencing was done on a sample of naive CD4+ T cells sorted from blood. Noted subset: CD45RA+ positively selected. The source is a man between 18 and 29 years old in good health. The V gene is TRBV11-2, the J gene TRBJ2-3, with 13 bases fitting TRBD2. The CDR3 sequence: CASRSLLAGGGKTQDTQYF. CDR3 nucleotide sequence: TGTGCCAGCAGATCTTTACTAGCGGGAGGGGGAAAAACGCAAGATACGCAGTATTTT.